Shown below are 3 T cell receptor beta chains from a single sample sequenced in a study of regulatory T cells in long-lasting Graves disease. Time point here: newly diagnosed GD, antithyroid drugs for less than 3 months. From RNA extracted from PBMCs, the TCR library was made. Arm-PCR with iRepertoire HTBI primers amplified the CDR3 regions for these TCR beta libraries. Each CDR3 protein is one row after TCRdb ran MiXCR on the multiplex PCR reads. The sample holds roughly 430,000 distinct CDR3 sequences; roughly 15% are singletons and the top ten take about 10%. The same data also went into a second study, on T cells in Graves' hyperthyroidism and ophthalmopathy.

The source material was peripheral blood mononuclear cells (PBMCs), sampled at new diagnosis, from a patient treated with antithyroid drugs. These receptor sequences come from a young woman with Graves disease.

V gene TRBV6-1 combines with J gene TRBJ2-3, with TRBD2 as a possible D gene (6 bases). CDR3 length equals 14 residues. The V end was cut by 6 bases, the J end by 2 bases, with 12 bases between. Germline CDR1 and CDR2: MNHNS and SASEGT. For the CDR3, the DNA is TGTGCCAGCAGCCCCGCGGGAAACACAGATACGCAGTATTTT. It codes for CASSPAGNTDTQYF.

The count of this clonotype is one. The chain recombines TRBV12-3 or TRBV12-4 with TRBJ2-2; D possibly matches TRBD1 or TRBD2 (5 bases each). Deletions cut 7 bases from V and 0 bases from J, with 15 bases between. This CDR3 has 16 amino acids. For the CDR3, the DNA is TGTGCCAGCACCGAACCGGGACGAACGAACACCGGGGAGCTGTTTTTT. Encoded protein: CASTEPGRTNTGELFF.

On this clonotype itself: Just one base apart from a much larger clone, this may be a read error. The rearrangement joins TRBV6-2 or TRBV6-3 to TRBJ2-7; D is undetermined. This CDR3 comprises 21 residues. The germline V gene has CDR1 MNHEY and CDR2 SVGEGT. V dropped 5 bases and J dropped 4 bases, with 36 bases sitting between them. CDR3 sequence reads: CASSPQKMYTVSGRIRYEQYF. The DNA of the CDR3 is TGTGCCAGCAGTCCACAAAAGATGTACACCGTTTCTGGTAGGATCCGATACGAGCAGTACTTC.